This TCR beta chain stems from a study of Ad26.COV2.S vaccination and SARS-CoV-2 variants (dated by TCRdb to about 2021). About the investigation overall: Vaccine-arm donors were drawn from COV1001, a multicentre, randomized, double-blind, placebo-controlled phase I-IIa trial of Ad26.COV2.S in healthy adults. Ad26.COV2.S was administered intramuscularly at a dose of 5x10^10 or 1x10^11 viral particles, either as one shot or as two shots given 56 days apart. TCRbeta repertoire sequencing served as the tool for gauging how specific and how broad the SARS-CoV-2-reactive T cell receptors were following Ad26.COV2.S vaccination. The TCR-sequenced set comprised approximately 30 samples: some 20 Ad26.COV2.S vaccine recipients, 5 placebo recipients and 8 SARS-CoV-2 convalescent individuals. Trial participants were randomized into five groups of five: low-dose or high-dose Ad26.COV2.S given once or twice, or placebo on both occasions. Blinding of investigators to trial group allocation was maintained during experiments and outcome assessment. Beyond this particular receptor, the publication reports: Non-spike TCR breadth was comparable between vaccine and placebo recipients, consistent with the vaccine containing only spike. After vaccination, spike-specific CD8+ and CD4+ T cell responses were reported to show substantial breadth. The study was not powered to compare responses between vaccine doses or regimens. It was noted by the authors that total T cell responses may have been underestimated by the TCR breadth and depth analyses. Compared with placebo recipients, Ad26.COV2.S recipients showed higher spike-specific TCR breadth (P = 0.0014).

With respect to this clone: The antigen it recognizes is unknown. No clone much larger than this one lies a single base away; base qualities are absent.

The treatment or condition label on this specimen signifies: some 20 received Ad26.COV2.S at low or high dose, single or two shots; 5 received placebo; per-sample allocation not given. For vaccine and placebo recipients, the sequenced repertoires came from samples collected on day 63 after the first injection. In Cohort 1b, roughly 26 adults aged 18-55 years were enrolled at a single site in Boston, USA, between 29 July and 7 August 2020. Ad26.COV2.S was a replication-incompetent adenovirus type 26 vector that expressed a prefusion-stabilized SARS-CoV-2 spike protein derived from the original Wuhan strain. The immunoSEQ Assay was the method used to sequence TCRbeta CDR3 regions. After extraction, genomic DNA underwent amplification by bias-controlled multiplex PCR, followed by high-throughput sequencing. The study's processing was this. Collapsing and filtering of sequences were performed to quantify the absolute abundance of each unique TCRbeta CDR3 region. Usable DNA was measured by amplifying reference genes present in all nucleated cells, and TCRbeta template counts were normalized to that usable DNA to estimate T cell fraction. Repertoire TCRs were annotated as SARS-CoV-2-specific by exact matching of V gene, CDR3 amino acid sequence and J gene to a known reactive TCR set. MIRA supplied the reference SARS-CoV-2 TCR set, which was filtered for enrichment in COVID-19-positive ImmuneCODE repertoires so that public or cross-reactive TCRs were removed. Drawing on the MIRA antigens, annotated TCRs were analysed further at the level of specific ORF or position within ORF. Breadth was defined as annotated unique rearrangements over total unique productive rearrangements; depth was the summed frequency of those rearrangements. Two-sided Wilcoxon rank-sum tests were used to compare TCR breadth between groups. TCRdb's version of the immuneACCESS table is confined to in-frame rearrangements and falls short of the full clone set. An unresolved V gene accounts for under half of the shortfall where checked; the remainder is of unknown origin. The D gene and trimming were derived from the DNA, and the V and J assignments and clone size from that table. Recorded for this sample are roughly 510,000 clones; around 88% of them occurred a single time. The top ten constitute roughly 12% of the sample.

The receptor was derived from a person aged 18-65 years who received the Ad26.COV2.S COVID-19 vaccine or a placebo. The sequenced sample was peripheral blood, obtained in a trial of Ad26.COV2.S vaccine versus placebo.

The DNA reads TGTGCCAGCAGCCAAGTCCGGTCTGGGGAGCAGTTCTTC. Translated, it reads CASSQVRSGEQFF. The V gene is TRBV3-1 (or the pseudogene TRBV3-2) and the J gene is TRBJ2-1, with the D gene not confidently named. A distance of 11 bases separates the germline ends of V and J, which lose 1 base and 10 bases respectively. Spanning cysteine to phenylalanine, the CDR3 consists of 13 amino acids. The entry retains the CDR3 DNA only, 39 bases that are in frame from base 1. CDR1 and CDR2, looked up from the germline V gene (reference sequence), are LGHDT and YNNKEL.